This TCR beta chain was retrieved from a study of blood T cell repertoires in COVID-19. Methods used by the authors: Amplification of reference gene primers was used by the study to estimate nucleated cell counts. The assay was immunoSEQ multiplex PCR, and TCRdb's table has in-frame clones only and misses some. V, J and clone size are taken as reported in that table, and D and trimming were inferred from the DNA itself. This table holds a few hundred thousand clones, 85% to 90% found once. The CDR3 length is 18 residues. The germline CDR1 and CDR2 sequences are KGHSY and FQNENV. With 2 bases removed from V and 3 bases from J, the gap between germline ends came to 20 bases. This clone has a handful of counts.

The chain links TRBV16 to TRBJ1-3, with D perhaps TRBD1 (5 bases). The sequence came from a man aged 40-50 years who had recovered from COVID-19. The sequencing sample was made of PBMCs or T cells enriched from blood (not recorded which). The CDR3 DNA reads as TGTGCCAGCAGCCAACAGGCTCAGACAGTCAACTTTGGAAACACCATATATTTT. Translation: CASSQQAQTVNFGNTIYF.